Below, one T cell receptor beta chain is given with its context. What it binds is unknown. The CDR3 covers 13 residues. Germline CDR1 and CDR2: MNHEY and SVGAGI. With 6 bases removed from V and 8 bases from J, the gap between germline ends came to 13 bases. Generated by immunoSEQ multiplex PCR, the TCRdb table keeps only in-frame clones and is missing some. The repertoire includes roughly 100,000 clones, around 95% of them detected once, and less than 0.035% sits in the top ten. Unstimulated naive, memory, effector memory and TEMRA subsets underwent sequencing in a few donor pairs. This sample stems from a study of siplizumab effects on memory and regulatory T cells. Study-wide findings and caveats: Controls showed an average of roughly 30% Treg-derived mappable alloreactive CD4+ clones, while siplizumab showed roughly 74%. The majority of clones, roughly 75-95% of proliferating CD4+ or CD8+ clones, lacked an assignable naive or memory phenotype.

This receptor was identified in a human donor in good health. The source material was naive CD4+ T cells sorted from blood. V is TRBV6-5 and J is TRBJ1-4; the D is unclear. This chain's CDR3 is CASSPTLLEKLFF. CDR3 nucleotide sequence: TGTGCCAGCAGCCCCACTTTACTGGAAAAACTGTTTTTT.